The TCR beta chain under discussion was sequenced for a study of blood T cell repertoires in COVID-19. The assay was immunoSEQ multiplex PCR, and TCRdb's table has in-frame clones only and misses some. Found here are 250,000 to 300,000 clones, 83% of them singletons; the top ten hold 4.6%. The CDR3 has 14 amino acids. Germline-derived CDR1 and CDR2 are SGHRS and YFSETQ. Between the trimmed V and J ends, which lost 1 base and 6 bases, there was a span of 10 bases. This rearrangement joins TRBV5-1 to TRBJ2-2; D possibly corresponds to TRBD2 (5 bases). The TCR originated in a man in his sixties who had recovered from COVID-19. The sample taken for sequencing was peripheral blood. The CDR3: CASSLILGAGELFF. In DNA form, the CDR3 reads TGCGCCAGCAGCTTGATTTTGGGAGCCGGGGAGCTGTTTTTT.